This T cell receptor beta chain was sequenced in a study of immune heterogeneity within non-small cell lung tumors. Study-wide results and caveats: Identical dominant CDR3 beta clonotypes showed recurrence across tumor sites within a patient, and site-unique high-frequency clones were also present. A moderate but significant correlation was found, linking local T-cell clonality with local tumor mutational burden (R roughly 0.35). Largely different high-frequency T-cell receptor beta clonotypes were found between individual patients.

Template input, which was bulk tumor genomic DNA, totaled about 630 ng per sample. The authors collected several far-apart biopsies from each primary tumor during surgery. With untreated, newly diagnosed non-small cell lung cancer, the patients went on to undergo curative surgery. Newly diagnosed patients with non-small cell lung cancer who were having surgery with curative intent served as donors. This clonotype was detected a few times. Its antigen is unidentified. With 32 V and 13 J primers, multiplex PCR amplified the TCR beta CDR3. One entry per CDR3 protein results from TCRdb running MiXCR on the multiplex PCR reads. The sample carries over 10,000 distinct CDR3 sequences, 22% recorded once. The CDR3 is 13 residues long. From germline, CDR1 is SNHLY and CDR2 FYNNEI. Trimming left V 4 bases short and J 3 bases short, with 10 bases between.

V is TRBV2 and J is TRBJ2-7; D unclear. This clonotype originated in a man in his sixties with non-small cell lung cancer. Sequencing used lung tumor tissue. The CDR3 DNA reads as TGTGCCAGCAGTGTGCCAGGCCACTACGAGCAGTACTTC. Protein product: CASSVPGHYEQYF.